This T cell receptor (beta chain) derives from a study of technical replicates of blood from four donors. The data were produced by immunoSEQ multiplex PCR, yet TCRdb's version contains in-frame clones alone and is incomplete. The data contain more than 75,000 clones, less than 95% of them singletons. The CDR3 is 12 residues long. CDR1 and CDR2 (germline): SEHNR, FQNEAQ (reference sequence). Trimming removed 7 bases at V and 2 bases at J, with 8 bases between. This TCR came from a human donor in good health. The sample taken for sequencing was T cells isolated from PBMCs. The gene calls are TRBV7-9 and TRBJ1-1; D may be TRBD1 (6 bases). The CDR3 region is CASNRANTEAFF. As DNA, the CDR3 is TGTGCCAGCAACAGGGCAAACACTGAAGCTTTCTTT.